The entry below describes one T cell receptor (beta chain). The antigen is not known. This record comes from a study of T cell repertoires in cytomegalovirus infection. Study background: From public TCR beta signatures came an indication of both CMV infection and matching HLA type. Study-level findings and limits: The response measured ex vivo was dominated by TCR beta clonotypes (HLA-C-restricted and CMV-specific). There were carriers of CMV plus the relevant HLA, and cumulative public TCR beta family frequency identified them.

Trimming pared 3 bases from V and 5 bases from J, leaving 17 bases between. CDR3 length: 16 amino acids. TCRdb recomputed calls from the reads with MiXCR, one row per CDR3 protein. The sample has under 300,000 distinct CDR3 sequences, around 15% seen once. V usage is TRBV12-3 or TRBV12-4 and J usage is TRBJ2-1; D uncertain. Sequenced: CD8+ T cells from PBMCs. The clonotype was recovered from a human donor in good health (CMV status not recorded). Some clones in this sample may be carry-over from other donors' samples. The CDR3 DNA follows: TGTGCCAGCAGTTTGAGTATCTGGGCCCCCAACAATGAGCAGTTCTTC. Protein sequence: CASSLSIWAPNNEQFF.